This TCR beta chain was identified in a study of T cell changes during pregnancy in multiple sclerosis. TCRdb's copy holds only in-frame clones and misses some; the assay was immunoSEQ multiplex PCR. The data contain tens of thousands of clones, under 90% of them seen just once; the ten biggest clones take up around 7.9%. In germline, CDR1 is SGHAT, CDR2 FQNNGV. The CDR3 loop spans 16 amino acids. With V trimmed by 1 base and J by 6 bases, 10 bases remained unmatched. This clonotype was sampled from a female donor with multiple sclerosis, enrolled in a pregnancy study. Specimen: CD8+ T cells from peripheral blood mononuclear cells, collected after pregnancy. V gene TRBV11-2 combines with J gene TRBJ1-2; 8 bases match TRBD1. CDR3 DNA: TGTGCCAGCAGCTTAGGGGCCCCCCCCAGGGGGCATGGCTACACCTTC. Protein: CASSLGAPPRGHGYTF.